This entry describes one TCR beta chain. Its antigen has not been determined. No clone much larger than this one lies a single base away; base qualities are absent. TCRbeta CDR3 regions were amplified from genomic DNA by means of the immunoSEQ Assay, a bias-controlled multiplex PCR. The paper's processing steps were these. Within the assay, amplification of reference gene primers was used to estimate how many nucleated cells each sample contained. To quantify the absolute abundance of each unique TCRbeta CDR3 rearrangement, sequence reads were collapsed and filtered. For each sample, productive Simpson clonality was calculated as the square root of Simpson's diversity index across productive rearrangements. The table was pulled from immuneACCESS by TCRdb, which kept in-frame rearrangements only. Such tables lose some clones; where checked, under half of the loss comes from unresolved V genes, and the rest has no known cause. V, J and clone size were drawn from that table, and D and trimming were deduced from the DNA. In this sample the table shows approximately 320,000 clones, 90% of which occur a single time. The ten largest clones add up to 2.6% of the sample.

The sample is drawn from a study of blood T cell repertoires in COVID-19 (TCRdb year 2020). A note on the overall study: Samples covering the acute and convalescent phases of COVID-19 were provided by collaborators in the United States, Italy and Spain. The prospective study material was composed of cDNA or gDNA derived from T cells, B-cell-depleted T cells, or PBMCs. Deeply sampled blood TCRbeta repertoires from subjects exposed to, actively infected with, or recovered from COVID-19 were included in the dataset. The repertoires were released in a freely available public database meant as a resource for research on the immune response to SARS-CoV-2. The samples were drawn from the first 160 participants of the ongoing ImmuneRACE study and from 1,254 subjects provided by 6 global collaborators. A de-identified subject ID, COVID-19 status, age in years and sex were almost always included in the sample metadata. Where available, HLA class I and class II types were obtained from metadata supplied by the sample provider rather than from assay-based typing. General findings and caveats noted by the study authors: Clinical and demographic metadata were provided uncurated, with the amount varying by source and participant.

Enrolling through a virtual design, the prospective study's participants ranged in age from roughly 18 to 95 years and lived across 24 United States geographic areas. In the prospective study, cohorts were assigned on the basis of participant-reported clinical history obtained from a screening survey and a study questionnaire. Recovered participants in ImmuneRACE Cohort 3 were defined by two consecutive negative NP/OP PCR tests, clearance by a healthcare professional, or resolution of symptoms. In the prospective study, whole blood, serum and a nasopharyngeal or oropharyngeal swab were collected from each participant by mobile phlebotomists. Over a roughly 2-month period, participants in the prospective study had the option of providing additional blood draws and questionnaires. Prospective study blood samples were shipped either frozen or at room temperature before DNA extraction. The receptor was isolated from a man in his fifties or sixties who had recovered from COVID-19. The material sequenced was PBMCs or T cells enriched from blood (not recorded which).

The nucleotide sequence is TGTGCCAGCAGCTACTTAGCGGGAGGGCCACGGGAGCAGTACTTC. Its translation is CASSYLAGGPREQYF. The chain is made from TRBV11-3 and TRBJ2-7; 11 middle bases align to TRBD2. At the junction V is shortened by 4 bases and J by 7 bases; bases outside the gene matches: 9. From cysteine to phenylalanine, the CDR3 is 15 amino acids long. Kept here is only the CDR3 DNA, which spans 45 bases and is read in frame from base 1. CDR1 and CDR2, per the germline V gene, are SGHNT and YENEEA. The full variable domain, with segments outside the CDR3 supplied by the reference TRBV11-3 and TRBJ2-7 proteins, appears as EAGVVQSPRYKIIEKKQPVAFWCNPISGHNTLYWYLQNLGQGPELLIRYENEEAVDDSQLPKDRFSAERLKGVDSTLKIQPAELGDSAVYLCASSYLAGGPREQYFGPGTRLTVT.